These T cell receptor beta chains were read from a single sample in a study of T cell repertoires in cytomegalovirus infection. Antigens of these TCRs are unknown. In TCRdb, the reads were re-called with MiXCR into one record per CDR3 protein. Of about 770,000 distinct CDR3 sequences in the sample, 25% to 30% were seen once. Source: cultured CD8+ T cells from PBMCs, taken from culture after CMV antigen stimulation. Receptors originate from a human donor in good health (CMV status not recorded). Some clones in this sample may be carry-over from other donors' samples. CDR3s leave out the opening cysteine and the closing phenylalanine or tryptophan. Only part of the rows carry a size: once, few, many, or a class if the clone is expanded.

>-|TRBV24-1
ATSGRGTEAF
>-|TRBV4-2
ASSQGSEDRVDYEQY
>few|TRBV20-1
SAPRQDGGNQPQH
>few|TRBV7-3
ASSLDPRTSGGRTDTQY
>-|TRBV9
ASSPRSGGTANTGELF
>few|TRBV7-9
ASSRRGTGNTIY
>-|TRBV12-3/TRBV12-4
ASSQWGAGGYT
>few|TRBV7-6
ASSPYRSPQPQH
>few|TRBV27
ASSPMGGLGYGYT
>few|TRBV11-1
ASSLRDIDNEQF
>-|TRBV6-6
ASHSGNYGYT
>-|TRBV6-7
ASSYARLAGGHGNEQF
>-|TRBV24-1
ATSDYRDSNQPQH
>few|TRBV4-1
ASSRHSNTGELF
>few|TRBV7-4
ASSLVVKGNTEAF
>many|TRBV7-6
ASSLDPRGPNSNTGELF
>few|TRBV6-1
ASSGPSRGFQETQY
>-|TRBV24-1
ATAARDNEQF
>many|TRBV12-3/TRBV12-4
ASSPTGTYEQY
>-|TRBV7-9
ASSLDPDDGYT
>once|TRBV6-1
ASSEAFAGPGQETQY
>-|TRBV28
ASSQREGGETDTQY
>-|TRBV2
ASSGGQPYEQY
>few|TRBV20-1
SARDREGDGNQPQH
>-|TRBV19
ASRRQGRAF
>few|TRBV27
ASSSLPSTDTQY
>-|TRBV24-1
ATSGRDRGQTGELF
>-|TRBV20-1
SAGVDKLFAYEQY
>-|TRBV6-1
ASSPGGPLGNEQF
>-|TRBV24-1
ATSASTSDRGQADTQY
>few|TRBV7-9
ASSRDGSYEQY
>-|TRBV6-1
ASSEWTGGPGTDTQY
>-|TRBV19
ASSIQDRGTDTQY
>-|TRBV12-3/TRBV12-4
ASRRRDSRNEQF
>few|TRBV27
ASTLLGGAQNEQF
>few|TRBV10-3
AISRTDSTDTQY
>many|TRBV7-6
ASSLKDRENEQF
>-|TRBV27
ASSSLRTGAPRGYT
>-|TRBV11-2
ASSFPGRGSYNEQF
>-|TRBV7-3
ASSSTGDQPQH
>-|TRBV9
ASSVAGRNNEQF